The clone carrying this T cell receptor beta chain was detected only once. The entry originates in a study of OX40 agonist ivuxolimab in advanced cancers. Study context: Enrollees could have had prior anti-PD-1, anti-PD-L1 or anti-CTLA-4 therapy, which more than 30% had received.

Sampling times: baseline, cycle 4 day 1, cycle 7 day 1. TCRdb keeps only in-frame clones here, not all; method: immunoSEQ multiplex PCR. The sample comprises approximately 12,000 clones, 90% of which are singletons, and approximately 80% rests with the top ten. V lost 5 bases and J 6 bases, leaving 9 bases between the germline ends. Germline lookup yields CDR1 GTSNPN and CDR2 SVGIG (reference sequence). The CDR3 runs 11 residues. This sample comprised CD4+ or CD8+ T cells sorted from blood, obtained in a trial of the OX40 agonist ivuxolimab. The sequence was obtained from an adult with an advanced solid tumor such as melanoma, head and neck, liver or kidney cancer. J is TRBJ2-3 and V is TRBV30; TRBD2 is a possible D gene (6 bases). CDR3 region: CAWAEGDTQYF. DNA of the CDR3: TGTGCCTGGGCGGAGGGGGATACGCAGTATTTT.